The clone carrying this T cell receptor beta chain has ten or more counts. As yet, its antigen is unknown. From RNA, the CDR3 regions of TCR beta chains were amplified and sequenced. RT-PCR with HTBI primers came first, then second-round multiplex PCR. Using its own MiXCR run on the multiplex PCR reads, TCRdb lists one record per CDR3 protein. This table holds 1 million to 1.3 million distinct CDR3 sequences, less than 45% found once. Eligible hyperthyroidism cases comprised new diagnoses of under 2 months' duration in individuals aged 18 to 65. V shed 4 bases and J 2 bases; nucleotides not matched to a gene: 8. Germline CDR1 SQVTM, CDR2 ANQGSEA. The CDR3 has 15 amino acids. These data originate in a study of Graves' ophthalmopathy and Graves' hyperthyroidism. The study's findings and limits: Ophthalmopathy progression was predicted by the model at roughly 66% sensitivity and less than 80% specificity.

This sequence joins TRBV29-1 and TRBJ1-5; TRBD1 matches at 7 bases. Sequencing was performed on peripheral blood or thyroid tissue (not recorded which). The clonotype originates from an adult man with Graves' hyperthyroidism. The CDR3 DNA sequence: TGCAGCGTTGCTGTTGGGACAGCGGGCAATCAGCCCCAGCATTTT. It translates to CSVAVGTAGNQPQHF.